This TCR beta chain was recovered during a study of molecular identifiers for immune sequencing clone quantification. This clonotype was counted many times. Looked up from germline, CDR1 is LNHDA and CDR2 is SQIVND (reference sequence). This CDR3 has 15 residues. V was pared by 5 bases and J by 1 base, with 12 bases between. TCRdb used MiXCR to reprocess the PCR reads, holding one entry per CDR3 protein. The sample comprises tens of thousands of distinct CDR3 sequences, over 15% of which are singletons, and roughly 0.89% rests with the top ten. Sequencing input: naive CD8+ T cells from blood, with Jurkat cell RNA spiked in. Described subset: FACS-sorted CD8+CD4-CCR7+CD45RA+ naive T cells. This receptor was obtained from a human donor in good health. Some libraries in this study had Jurkat cell RNA spiked in. The J gene is TRBJ1-5, the V gene TRBV19; a possible D gene is TRBD1 (5 bases). CDR3 sequence: CASSLWGQSNQPQHF. DNA of the CDR3: TGTGCCAGTAGTTTATGGGGCCAGAGCAATCAGCCCCAGCATTTT.